Presented here are 25 T cell receptor beta chains from one specimen sequenced in a study of T cell responses to AZD1222 COVID-19 vaccine. Assay: immunoSEQ multiplex PCR; the TCRdb copy retains only in-frame clones and omits some. The top ten hold around 10% of the sample, which has about 140,000 clones, about 92% seen once. Sequencing used peripheral blood, obtained after recovery from COVID-19. The receptors here all came from an adult who had recovered from COVID-19.

V is TRBV27 and J is TRBJ2-1; the D call may be TRBD1 or TRBD2 (5 bases each). The CDR3 sequence is 11 residues long. The germline V gene has CDR1 MNHEY and CDR2 SMNVEV (reference sequence). V gave up 10 bases and J gave up 6 bases, with 10 bases separating them. CDR3 DNA sequence: TGTGCCACGTCGAGGGGCAATGAGCAGTTCTTC. Residues: CATSRGNEQFF.

In its sample, this clone was seen a few times. This chain connects TRBV6-2 or TRBV6-3 to TRBJ1-1; 9 bases map to TRBD1. Trimming removed 4 bases from V and 7 bases from J; junction bases left unmatched: 10. The CDR3 consists of 15 residues. Germline V gives CDR1 MNHEY, CDR2 SVGEGT. In DNA form, the CDR3 reads TGTGCCAGCAGTTTAACCCCGGACAGGGGCAGTGAAGCTTTCTTT. It specifies CASSLTPDRGSEAFF.

This chain joins TRBV19 and TRBJ1-5; 8 bases map to TRBD1. This CDR3 comprises 12 residues. Germline CDR1 reads LNHDA; CDR2 reads SQIVND (reference sequence). The trim removed 8 bases at V and 7 bases at J, leaving 4 bases unmatched. This CDR3 reads CASATGAQPQHF. The CDR3, as DNA: TGTGCCAGTGCGACAGGGGCGCAGCCCCAGCATTTT.

The genes are TRBV5-1 and TRBJ2-3; D gene uncertain. Germline V gene lookup returns CDR1 SGHRS and CDR2 YFSETQ. The CDR3 covers 15 residues. V lost 4 bases, J lost 0 bases, and 12 bases lay in between. The DNA of the CDR3 is TGCGCCAGCAGCACCGACCCTAGTAGCACAGATACGCAGTATTTT. Translated: CASSTDPSSTDTQYF.

About this clone itself: One junction end does not reproduce the germline sequence, and a read error may be involved. The V gene is TRBV7-7, the J gene TRBJ2-2; 9 bases fit TRBD1. The CDR3 totals 15 residues. Germline V gene data show CDR1 as SSHAT and CDR2 as FNYEAQ (reference sequence). The CDR3 region has the DNA TGTGCTAGCAGCTTGGGACAGGGAAACACCGGGGAGCTGTTTTTT. Translation: CASSLGQGNTGELFF.

In nucleotides, the CDR3 is TGTGCCAGCAGTGAGGCCACAGGGGGCGCGGACGAGCAGTACTTC. Translating it yields CASSEATGGADEQYF. The gene calls are TRBV25-1 and TRBJ2-7, with TRBD1 matching over 9 bases. Unmatched junction bases numbered 8, after V lost 3 bases and J lost 5 bases. Germline values: CDR1 MGHDK, CDR2 SYGVNS. The CDR3 loop spans 15 amino acids.

This chain connects TRBV18 to TRBJ2-5; D is uncertain. V was pared by 4 bases and J by 6 bases, with 9 bases between. Germline V CDR1 and CDR2: KGHSH, LQKENI. There are 12 residues in the CDR3. The CDR3 region is CASSLEEKTQYF. The CDR3 coding sequence is TGTGCCAGCTCACTCGAGGAGAAGACCCAGTACTTC.

This rearrangement joins TRBV9 to TRBJ1-1; no definite D call. The CDR3 spans 13 residues. Between the trimmed V and J ends, which lost 0 bases and 8 bases, there was a span of 11 bases. Looked up from germline, CDR1 is SGDLS and CDR2 is YYNGEE. CDR3 nucleotide sequence: TGTGCCAGCAGCGTAGCACTGGGAATGGAAGCTTTCTTT. Its protein is CASSVALGMEAFF. The whole variable domain, remainder taken from reference TRBV9 and TRBJ1-1, is DSGVTQTPKHLITATGQRVTLRCSPRSGDLSVYWYQQSLDQGLQFLIQYYNGEERAKGNILERFSAQQFPDLHSELNLSSLELGDSALYFCASSVALGMEAFFGQGTRLTVV.

The chain combines TRBV11-2 with TRBJ1-2, with 10 nucleotides matching TRBD1. This CDR3 contains 15 residues. Germline-derived CDR1 and CDR2 are SGHAT and FQNNGV. V dropped 5 bases and J dropped 1; count of bases not matched to a gene: 4. The CDR3 sequence is CASSPRTGGNYGYTF. The CDR3 bases are TGTGCCAGCAGCCCCCGGACAGGGGGTAACTATGGCTACACCTTC.

V is TRBV4-2 and J is TRBJ1-2, with 12 bases lining up with TRBD1. The CDR3 length is 18 residues. Per germline, CDR1 LGHNA and CDR2 YNFKEQ. V gave up 5 bases and J gave up 4 bases; unmatched junction bases: 14. The CDR3 nucleotides are TGTGCCAGCAGCTCCCATCTGGGACAGGGGGCCCCTGCCTATGGCTACACCTTC. This encodes CASSSHLGQGAPAYGYTF.

The chain combines TRBV10-3 with TRBJ2-3, with D uncertain. The V and J ends lost 4 bases and 2 bases respectively, with 16 bases between them. CDR1 and CDR2 from the germline V gene are ENHRY and SYGVKD. The CDR3 runs to 16 residues. CDR3 amino acids: CAISVRNGTYTDTQYF. The CDR3 DNA reads TGTGCCATCAGTGTCCGGAACGGAACGTACACAGATACGCAGTATTTT.

The chain recombines TRBV14 with TRBJ2-7; D is uncertain. Germline assignment: CDR1 SGHDN and CDR2 FVKESK. V lost 6 bases, J lost 4 bases, and 19 bases lay in between. This CDR3 spans 15 amino acids. CDR3 amino acids: CASSIGLPATYEQYF. The CDR3 region has the DNA TGTGCCAGCAGTATCGGGTTGCCTGCCACTTACGAGCAGTACTTC.

The chain couples TRBV6-6 to TRBJ2-7; 7 nucleotides agree with TRBD1. This CDR3 is built from 15 residues. With V trimmed by 6 bases and J by 1 base, 9 bases remained unmatched. The germline CDR1 and CDR2 sequences are MNHNY and SVGAGI (reference sequence). CDR3 sequence: CASSKQGRRSYEQYF. CDR3 DNA sequence: TGTGCCAGCAGCAAACAGGGGCGTAGGTCCTACGAGCAGTACTTC.

The V and J genes are TRBV7-9 and TRBJ1-4; D possibly corresponds to TRBD1 (5 bases). Trimming removed 1 base at V and 6 bases at J, with 12 bases between. Germline V CDR1 and CDR2: SEHNR, FQNEAQ (reference sequence). The CDR3 runs 15 residues. The CDR3 DNA sequence: TGTGCCAGCAGCTTAGTCTCGGGGGTAGATGAAAAACTGTTTTTT. Its translation: CASSLVSGVDEKLFF.

The chain carries TRBV4-1 and TRBJ2-7, with D possibly being TRBD1 (6 bases). Looked up from germline, CDR1 is MGHRA and CDR2 is YSYEKL. The length of the CDR3 is 14 residues. V gave up 3 bases and J gave up 1 base, with 10 bases separating them. CDR3 sequence reads: CASSQATGSYEQYF. DNA for the CDR3: TGCGCCAGCAGCCAGGCGACAGGTTCCTACGAGCAGTACTTC.

The chain joins TRBV12-3 or TRBV12-4 to TRBJ2-7; D not certain. V lost 3 bases, J lost 4 bases, and 4 bases lay in between. The CDR3 has 11 amino acids. In DNA form, the CDR3 reads TGTGCCAGCAGTTTTTCGTACGAGCAGTACTTC. Amino acid sequence: CASSFSYEQYF.

The chain is built from TRBV28 and TRBJ2-1; 8 positions agree with TRBD2. Trimming cost V 2 bases and J 2 bases; bases outside gene matches: 2. Germline assignment: CDR1 MDHEN and CDR2 SYDVKM. The CDR3 is made up of 15 amino acids. In DNA form, the CDR3 reads TGTGCCAGCAGTTTAACTAGCGGCCCCTACAATGAGCAGTTCTTC. Amino acid sequence: CASSLTSGPYNEQFF.

The chain recombines TRBV6-5 with TRBJ1-1, with unresolved D. This CDR3 contains 11 residues. Germline V gene sequence: CDR1 MNHEY, CDR2 SVGAGI. V lost 9 bases and J 1 base, leaving 6 bases between the germline ends. CDR3 sequence reads: CASAGNTEAFF. The CDR3 coding sequence is TGTGCCAGTGCAGGGAACACTGAAGCTTTCTTT.

V usage is TRBV7-2 and J usage is TRBJ2-3; no clear D. Trimming cost V 2 bases and J 2 bases, with 8 bases left between them. The CDR3 spans 14 residues. In germline, CDR1 is SGHTA, CDR2 FQGNSA. DNA for the CDR3: TGTGCCAGCAGCTTATCCGACATCACAGATACGCAGTATTTT. Encoded protein: CASSLSDITDTQYF.

The CDR3 nucleotides are TGCGCCAGCAGCCCAACTTTTATCTCCTACAATGAGCAGTTCTTC. Translating gives CASSPTFISYNEQFF. V gene TRBV5-1 combines with J gene TRBJ2-1; D call uncertain. V dropped 4 bases and J dropped 0 bases, with 11 bases sitting between them. CDR1 is SGHRS and CDR2 is YFSETQ in the germline V gene. CDR3 length: 15 amino acids.

This chain uses TRBV3-1 (or the pseudogene TRBV3-2) with TRBJ2-5; the match to TRBD1 covers 8 bases. V shed 0 bases and J 4 bases; nucleotides not matched to a gene: 4. The germline gives CDR1 LGHDT, CDR2 YNNKEL (reference sequence). CDR3 length equals 15 residues. Here the CDR3 DNA reads TGTGCCAGCAGCCAAGATCGAGACAGGGGAGAGACCCAGTACTTC. Residues: CASSQDRDRGETQYF.

The chain recombines TRBV9 with TRBJ2-2, with D possibly called TRBD1 or TRBD2 (7 bases each). V was cut by 4 bases and J by 5 bases, with 18 bases left in between. This CDR3 has 16 amino acids. Germline V gives CDR1 SGDLS, CDR2 YYNGEE. The CDR3, as DNA: TGTGCCAGCAGCAATAGACCCCAGGGGGGGACCGGGGAGCTGTTTTTT. Protein product: CASSNRPQGGTGELFF.

This chain joins TRBV20-1 and TRBJ2-7; 7 nucleotides line up with TRBD2. Germline V CDR1 and CDR2: DFQATT, SNEGSKA (reference sequence). V lost 3 bases, J lost 4 bases, and 6 bases stayed unmatched. The CDR3 consists of 13 residues. CDR3 DNA sequence: TGCAGTGCTAGTCGTGGGGAGGGTTACGAGCAGTACTTC. As protein: CSASRGEGYEQYF.

The chain has TRBV18 and TRBJ1-6; 10 nucleotides agree with TRBD1. After removal of 4 bases from V and 10 bases from J, the junction contained 19 bases not matched to a gene. The V gene's germline CDR1 is KGHSH and CDR2 LQKENI. The CDR3 is 19 residues long. CDR3 region: CASSLGPGTGEPPGSPLHF. The CDR3 DNA reads TGTGCCAGCTCACTGGGGCCGGGGACAGGGGAACCCCCAGGATCACCCCTCCACTTT.

The V call is TRBV5-1, the J call TRBJ1-1; 12 bases align to TRBD1. After removal of 4 bases from V and 6 bases from J, the junction contained 7 bases not matched to a gene. This CDR3 contains 15 residues. Germline CDR1 SGHRS, CDR2 YFSETQ. CDR3 sequence: CASSPGQGAPAEAFF. The CDR3 DNA reads TGCGCCAGCAGCCCGGGACAGGGGGCTCCGGCTGAAGCTTTCTTT.